What follows are 13 T cell receptor beta chains derived from one specimen sequenced in a study of shared clonotypes between healthy human individuals. The method was immunoSEQ multiplex PCR; TCRdb's version includes in-frame clones alone and lacks a portion of them. In the table there are some 800,000 clones, 90% to 95% of which are singletons. CD8 cells classed as naive were CD45RO-negative and positively selected for CCR7, excluding terminally differentiated effector memory CD45RA+ cells. Material: naive CD8+ T cells sorted from blood. The receptors were sampled from a man aged 30 to 45 in good health.

This chain joins TRBV29-1 and TRBJ2-3; TRBD2 agrees at 10 bases. The CDR3 contains 17 residues. The V and J ends lost 6 bases and 0 bases, in that order; junction bases with no gene match: 12. Germline V gene sequence: CDR1 SQVTM, CDR2 ANQGSEA. The CDR3: CSVETSGMAASTDTQYF. CDR3 nucleotide sequence: TGCAGCGTCGAAACTAGCGGGATGGCGGCTAGCACAGATACGCAGTATTTT.

The chain couples TRBV5-1 to TRBJ2-5, with D possibly being TRBD1 (6 bases). Germline V gene data show CDR1 as SGHRS and CDR2 as YFSETQ. V lost 4 bases and J lost 2, with 12 bases in between. The CDR3 totals 14 residues. The CDR3 loop reads CASSRWDKQETQYF. The CDR3, as DNA: TGCGCCAGCAGCCGCTGGGACAAACAAGAGACCCAGTACTTC.

The sample holds one count of this clone. V usage is TRBV28 and J usage is TRBJ2-3; D perhaps matches TRBD1 (5 bases). Trimming pared 4 bases from V and 0 bases from J, leaving 23 bases between. Germline V CDR1 and CDR2: MDHEN, SYDVKM. The CDR3 has 19 amino acids. This CDR3 reads CASSSGPAETETSTDTQYF. CDR3 nucleotide sequence: TGTGCCAGCAGTTCAGGACCAGCAGAGACAGAGACTAGCACAGATACGCAGTATTTT.

V is TRBV7-9 and J is TRBJ2-1, with TRBD2 identical over 8 bases. The V gene end was trimmed by 0 bases and the J gene end by 8 bases; junction bases not matched to a gene: 6. Germline CDR1 is SEHNR and CDR2 is FQNEAQ (reference sequence). CDR3 size: 15 residues. The CDR3 coding sequence is TGTGCCAGCAGCTTAGCCGGGACTAGTTGGCATGAGCAGTTCTTC. This sequence encodes CASSLAGTSWHEQFF.

The V gene is TRBV27, the J gene TRBJ2-2; D not certain. The germline V gene has CDR1 MNHEY and CDR2 SMNVEV (reference sequence). This CDR3 spans 14 amino acids. V dropped 6 bases and J dropped 4 bases, with 12 bases sitting between them. The CDR3 here is CASSLPYPTGELFF. CDR3 coding DNA: TGTGCCAGCAGCCTACCCTATCCCACCGGGGAGCTGTTTTTT.

The chain uses TRBV10-3 and TRBJ1-2; a weak D match, TRBD1 (5 bases). Germline values: CDR1 ENHRY, CDR2 SYGVKD. The V end lost 0 bases, the J end lost 8 bases, and 13 bases lay between the germline ends. This CDR3 is 14 amino acids long. In DNA, the CDR3 is TGTGCCATCAGTGAGTCGGGGCAGCTCCAAGGCTACACCTTC. It codes for CAISESGQLQGYTF.

V is TRBV5-1 and J is TRBJ1-5; D remains unclear. Germline values: CDR1 SGHRS, CDR2 YFSETQ. V gave up 4 bases and J gave up 0 bases, with 11 bases separating them. This CDR3 has 15 amino acids. The CDR3 DNA sequence: TGCGCCAGCAGCCCCGGGGAATATAGCAATCAGCCCCAGCATTTT. Amino acid sequence: CASSPGEYSNQPQHF.

The DNA for the CDR3 is TGTGCCAGCAGCGGGGCCCCCGGGTTCTACGAGCAGTACTTC. It yields the protein CASSGAPGFYEQYF. This chain links TRBV7-9 with TRBJ2-7; TRBD1 might be the D (5 bases). V was trimmed by 5 bases and J by 3 bases, leaving 14 bases between them. From germline, CDR1 is SEHNR and CDR2 FQNEAQ (reference sequence). This CDR3 region has 14 residues.

The chain has TRBV27 and TRBJ2-1; 7 bases fit TRBD2. The CDR3 consists of 12 residues. CDR1 MNHEY and CDR2 SMNVEV come from the germline V gene (reference sequence). J gave up 3 bases and V 10 bases, and 3 bases lay outside the gene matches. The CDR3 loop is CATGLNYNEQFF. The CDR3 DNA is TGTGCCACGGGACTAAACTACAATGAGCAGTTCTTC.

The chain couples TRBV7-3 to TRBJ2-1; weak D call: TRBD1 (6 bases). The CDR3 has 18 amino acids. V gave up 2 bases and J gave up 6 bases, with 23 bases separating them. Germline loops: CDR1 SGHTA, CDR2 FQGTGA. CDR3 residues: CASSLDGSSGAPANEQFF. Here the CDR3 DNA reads TGTGCCAGCAGCTTAGATGGGTCGTCAGGGGCCCCGGCCAATGAGCAGTTCTTC.

The genes are TRBV14 and TRBJ2-3, with D possibly TRBD1 on 6 matching bases. This CDR3 region has 15 residues. Trimming took 1 base from V and 0 from J, leaving 8 bases between them. Germline CDR1 SGHDN, CDR2 FVKESK. The DNA of the CDR3 is TGTGCCAGCAGCCAAGGGGACATTAGCACAGATACGCAGTATTTT. Encoded protein: CASSQGDISTDTQYF. The variable domain in full, with the rest retrieved from reference TRBV14 and TRBJ2-3, is EAGVTQFPSHSVIEKGQTVTLRCDPISGHDNLYWYRRVMGKEIKFLLHFVKESKQDESGMPNNRFLAERTGGTYSTLKVQPAELEDSGVYFCASSQGDISTDTQYFGPGTRLTVL.

The chain combines TRBV11-2 with TRBJ2-1; D is uncertain. Germline CDR1 and CDR2: SGHAT and FQNNGV. The ends were cut back, 0 bases at V and 2 bases at J, with 11 bases in the middle. CDR3 length equals 16 residues. The CDR3 DNA follows: TGTGCCAGCAGCTTAGAGGAGTGGGAAGCCTACAATGAGCAGTTCTTC. Its translation is CASSLEEWEAYNEQFF.

This chain links TRBV7-9 with TRBJ2-7, with TRBD2 matching 8 bases. This CDR3 has 17 amino acids. The V and J ends lost 5 bases and 0 bases, in that order; junction bases with no gene match: 12. CDR1 and CDR2 from the germline V gene are SEHNR and FQNEAQ (reference sequence). DNA of the CDR3: TGTGCCAGCAGCCCCCCCCGGGGGGGAGAAAGCTCCTACGAGCAGTACTTC. It translates to CASSPPRGGESSYEQYF.